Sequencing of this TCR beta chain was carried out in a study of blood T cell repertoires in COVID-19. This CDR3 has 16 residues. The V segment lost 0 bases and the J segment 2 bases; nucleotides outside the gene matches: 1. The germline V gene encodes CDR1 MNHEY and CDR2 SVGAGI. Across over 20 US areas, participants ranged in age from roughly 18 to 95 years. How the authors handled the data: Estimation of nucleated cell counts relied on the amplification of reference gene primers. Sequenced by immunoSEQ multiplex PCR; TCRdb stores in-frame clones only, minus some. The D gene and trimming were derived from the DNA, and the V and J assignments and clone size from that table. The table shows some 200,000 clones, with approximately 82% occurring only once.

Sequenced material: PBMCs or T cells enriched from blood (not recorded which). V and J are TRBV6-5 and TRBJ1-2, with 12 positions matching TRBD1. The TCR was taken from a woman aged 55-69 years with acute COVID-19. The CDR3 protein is CASSYSGTGGNYGYTF. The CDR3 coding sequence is TGTGCCAGCAGTTACTCGGGGACAGGGGGCAACTATGGCTACACCTTC.